The 22 T cell receptor beta chains listed next were all sequenced from one sample in a study of shared clonotypes between healthy human individuals. Only in-frame clones appear in the TCRdb table, and some are missing; sequencing was by immunoSEQ multiplex PCR. Of about 2 million clones listed, approximately 94% are singletons. Naive CD8 cells lacked CD45RO and underwent positive selection for CCR7, leaving out terminally differentiated effector memory CD45RA+ cells. Sequenced: naive CD8+ T cells sorted from blood. These receptors were collected from a man aged 18 to 29 in good health.

The chain combines TRBV7-9 with TRBJ1-2; TRBD1 is a possible D gene (5 bases). Trimming removed 5 bases at V and 0 bases at J, with 10 bases between. The length of the CDR3 is 14 residues. CDR1 is SEHNR and CDR2 is FQNEAQ in the germline V gene (reference sequence). Here the CDR3 DNA reads TGTGCCAGCAGCGGAGGGGACTCTAACTATGGCTACACCTTC. Protein product: CASSGGDSNYGYTF.

This chain joins TRBV4-1 and TRBJ1-1, with D possibly matching TRBD1 (6 bases). Between the trimmed V and J ends, which lost 8 bases and 6 bases, there was a span of 16 bases. This CDR3 spans 13 amino acids. The germline CDR1 and CDR2 sequences are MGHRA and YSYEKL. Written as DNA, the CDR3 is TGCGCCAGCGGCCCAGGGGCAGAGGCTGAAGCTTTCTTT. Protein sequence: CASGPGAEAEAFF.

This rearrangement joins TRBV28 to TRBJ2-3; 7 nucleotides line up with TRBD1. V lost 3 bases to trimming and J lost 1 base; unmatched junction nucleotides: 1. The V gene's germline CDR1 is MDHEN and CDR2 SYDVKM. CDR3 size: 14 residues. This chain's CDR3 is CASSFGTGTDTQYF. The CDR3 DNA follows: TGTGCCAGCAGTTTCGGGACAGGCACAGATACGCAGTATTTT.

The gene calls are TRBV19 and TRBJ2-5; 7 nucleotides align to TRBD2. Germline V lookup: CDR1 LNHDA, CDR2 SQIVND (reference sequence). CDR3 size: 15 residues. Trimming removed 2 bases from V and 3 bases from J; junction bases left unmatched: 6. CDR3 residues: CASSILPGREETQYF. The CDR3 region has the DNA TGTGCCAGTAGTATACTTCCAGGGAGGGAAGAGACCCAGTACTTC.

In the case of this clone: Other nucleotide sequences from this sample produce the same CDR3. The J gene is TRBJ2-5, the V gene TRBV6-5; D uncertain. The V gene lost 2 bases and the J gene lost 2 bases, with 6 bases spanning the gap. This CDR3 is 13 amino acids long. Germline loops: CDR1 MNHEY, CDR2 SVGAGI. In DNA, the CDR3 is TGTGCCAGCAGTTACGGCGAGCAAGAGACCCAGTACTTC. As protein: CASSYGEQETQYF.

The chain employs TRBV5-1 and TRBJ1-6, with TRBD1 as a possible D gene (5 bases). The CDR3 loop spans 13 amino acids. Trimming removed 4 bases at V and 13 bases at J, with 15 bases between. From germline, CDR1 is SGHRS and CDR2 YFSETQ. DNA of the CDR3: TGCGCCAGCAGCGTTCAGGGCTCTGAGCCCCTCCACTTT. This sequence encodes CASSVQGSEPLHF.

This rearrangement joins TRBV5-1 to TRBJ2-1; 14 bases map to TRBD2. Trimming at V came to 3 bases and at J to 3 bases, leaving 5 bases not matched to a gene. The CDR3 is 17 residues long. CDR1 SGHRS and CDR2 YFSETQ come from the germline V gene. The CDR3 sequence is CASSYGTSGSYYNEQFF. The CDR3 nucleotides are TGCGCCAGCAGCTACGGGACTAGCGGGAGCTACTACAATGAGCAGTTCTTC. The variable domain in full, completed from reference TRBV5-1 and TRBJ2-1, reads KAGVTQTPRYLIKTRGQQVTLSCSPISGHRSVSWYQQTPGQGLQFLFEYFSETQRNKGNFPGRFSGRQFSNSRSEMNVSTLELGDSALYLCASSYGTSGSYYNEQFFGPGTRLTVL.

The chain joins TRBV7-8 to TRBJ1-1, with 7 bases that match TRBD1. The CDR3 sequence is 14 residues long. Trimming took 4 bases from V and 7 from J; bases not matched to a gene: 9. Germline V gene data show CDR1 as SGHVS and CDR2 as FQNEAQ. The CDR3 is CASSYETGAYEAFF. For the CDR3, the DNA is TGTGCCAGCAGCTACGAAACAGGGGCCTATGAAGCTTTCTTT.

This CDR3 is CASAHPDPKGNQPQHF. The DNA of the CDR3 is TGCGCCAGCGCCCACCCGGACCCGAAAGGAAATCAGCCCCAGCATTTT. The chain has TRBV10-1 and TRBJ1-5, with D uncertain. The germline V gene encodes CDR1 WNHNN and CDR2 SYGVQD (reference sequence). V was cut by 8 bases and J by 4 bases, with 21 bases left in between. The CDR3 contains 16 residues.

This clone was found a few times. Other DNA sequences within the sample encode an identical CDR3. This chain joins TRBV9 and TRBJ1-2; D is perhaps TRBD1 (6 bases). Per germline, CDR1 SGDLS and CDR2 YYNGEE. The CDR3 totals 14 residues. V dropped 0 bases and J dropped 4 bases, with 10 bases sitting between them. CDR3: CASSVGGGTYGYTF. The CDR3 DNA reads TGTGCCAGCAGCGTAGGTGGGGGCACCTATGGCTACACCTTC.

The rearrangement joins TRBV4-1 to TRBJ1-4; TRBD1 matches 9 bases. Trimming removed 4 bases from V and 8 bases from J; junction bases left unmatched: 5. The germline gives CDR1 MGHRA, CDR2 YSYEKL. This CDR3 region has 14 residues. As DNA, the CDR3 is TGCGCCAGCAGCCCACAGGGGGCAAAGGAAAAACTGTTTTTT. Protein: CASSPQGAKEKLFF.

The chain is built from TRBV14 and TRBJ2-2; D uncertain. CDR3 length equals 14 residues. Per the germline V gene, CDR1 is SGHDN and CDR2 is FVKESK. V lost 2 bases and J 5 bases, leaving 9 bases between the germline ends. Here the CDR3 reads CASSQFPATGELFF. The DNA of the CDR3 is TGTGCCAGCAGCCAATTCCCCGCGACCGGGGAGCTGTTTTTT.

Note on this clone: Other DNA sequences in this specimen translate into the identical CDR3. The V gene is TRBV9, the J gene TRBJ2-7; D is unresolved. Germline assignment: CDR1 SGDLS and CDR2 YYNGEE. V was clipped by 0 bases and J by 1 base, with 11 bases between them. This CDR3 contains 15 residues. CDR3 sequence (DNA): TGTGCCAGCAGCGTAGAAGGTAGTCATTCCTACGAGCAGTACTTC. As protein: CASSVEGSHSYEQYF.

This clone was detected once. The rearrangement joins TRBV7-9 to TRBJ2-3; TRBD1 aligns across 9 bases. The length of the CDR3 is 17 residues. Germline CDR1 is SEHNR and CDR2 is FQNEAQ (reference sequence). Trimming cost V 5 bases and J 3 bases; bases outside gene matches: 12. The DNA for the CDR3 is TGTGCCAGCAGCCCCGCTCGGGGACAGGGCTTTACAGATACGCAGTATTTT. Its protein is CASSPARGQGFTDTQYF.

The rearrangement links TRBV6-5 to TRBJ2-2, with 7 nucleotides matching TRBD2. V was pared by 7 bases and J by 3 bases, with 5 bases of the junction left unmatched. This CDR3 has 14 residues. Germline CDR1 reads MNHEY; CDR2 reads SVGAGI. CDR3 nucleotide sequence: TGTGCCAGCACAGGACTAGTTTACACCGGGGAGCTGTTTTTT. Translated, it gives CASTGLVYTGELFF.

This sequence joins TRBV7-2 and TRBJ2-7, with 9 bases matching TRBD1. The CDR3 covers 15 residues. Germline CDR1 reads SGHTA; CDR2 reads FQGNSA. Trimming removed 3 bases from V and 1 base from J; junction bases left unmatched: 4. The CDR3 here is CASSFGQGLSYEQYF. In nucleotides, the CDR3 is TGTGCCAGCAGCTTTGGACAGGGGCTTTCCTACGAGCAGTACTTC.

The CDR3 sequence is CASSDPSRTGTSNEKLFF. CDR3 nucleotides: TGTGCCAGCAGTGACCCCTCCCGGACAGGGACGTCTAATGAAAAACTGTTTTTT. The rearrangement uses TRBV2 and TRBJ1-4; 8 bases fit TRBD1. The germline gives CDR1 SNHLY, CDR2 FYNNEI. The V gene end was trimmed by 3 bases and the J gene end by 3 bases; junction bases not matched to a gene: 12. The CDR3 has 18 residues.

The CDR3 sequence is CASTHQELWPEQYF. CDR3 DNA sequence: TGTGCCAGCACCCACCAGGAGCTATGGCCCGAGCAGTACTTC. The chain joins TRBV6-5 to TRBJ2-7, with D unresolved. This CDR3 has 14 amino acids. V gave up 7 bases and J gave up 6 bases, with 19 bases separating them. CDR1 and CDR2 from the germline V gene are MNHEY and SVGAGI.

The chain has TRBV27 and TRBJ1-1; D is unresolved. Germline V gene sequence: CDR1 MNHEY, CDR2 SMNVEV (reference sequence). V dropped 0 bases and J dropped 5 bases, with 19 bases sitting between them. This CDR3 contains 17 residues. The CDR3 nucleotides are TGTGCCAGCAGTTTATCACTCTTCGGGCTTCGAGGTACTGAAGCTTTCTTT. Protein: CASSLSLFGLRGTEAFF.

The genes are TRBV4-3 and TRBJ2-7, with 11 nucleotides matching TRBD2. Germline CDR1 and CDR2: LGHNA and YSLEER. The V segment lost 0 bases and the J segment 0 bases; nucleotides outside the gene matches: 7. The CDR3 runs 18 residues. CDR3: CASSQDLSGRDYSYEQYF. CDR3 nucleotide sequence: TGCGCCAGCAGCCAAGATCTTAGCGGGAGGGATTACTCCTACGAGCAGTACTTC.

The chain couples TRBV1 to TRBJ2-1; the table's TRBD2 call for D was not verified on the DNA. TRBV1 is assigned pseudogene status. The CDR3 loop spans 17 amino acids. CDR3 in DNA: TGCACCAGCAGCCAGAAACTAGCGGGAGGGGGTGAGAATGAGCAGTTCTTC. This sequence encodes CTSSQKLAGGGENEQFF.

The chain combines TRBV7-2 with TRBJ2-2; D is uncertain. This CDR3 contains 13 residues. V was pared by 6 bases and J by 1 base, with 6 bases between. CDR1 SGHTA and CDR2 FQGNSA come from the germline V gene. The CDR3 DNA is TGTGCCAGCAGGGTAGTGAACACCGGGGAGCTGTTTTTT. It encodes CASRVVNTGELFF.